Listed here is a single T cell receptor beta chain. Its cognate antigen is unknown. This CDR3 is 13 amino acids long. Each sample yielded at least 6 million isolated PBMCs. The sample originates from a study of blood T cells in healthy people across ages. Overall study findings and caveats: Donor CMV infection status was unknown, possibly confounding age-related changes in expanded clonotypes. Among long-lived donors, naive CD4+ cells were more numerous and diversity higher than in aged donors. Older age went with lower TCR beta diversity per million T cells, in a roughly linear way.

Together with a sample-barcoded 5' primer, a J-beta primer mix was included in a second PCR lasting about 7 to 11 cycles. TCRdb analysed the 5' RACE reads with MiXCR anew, one entry per CDR3 protein. The sample has about 1.4 million distinct CDR3 sequences; 55% to 75% are singletons. Sequencing was done on a sample of blood. The clonotype originates from a man younger than 35 in good health. This rearrangement joins TRBV21-1 to TRBJ1-4. TRBV21-1 is marked as a pseudogene. CDR3 sequence: CASHSPSNEKLFF. The CDR3 DNA reads as TGTGCCAGCCATTCCCCGAGTAATGAAAAACTGTTTTTT.